A single T cell receptor beta chain is shown here with its context. The antigen remains undetermined. The data stem from a study of CD8 T cells in Susac syndrome. Study overall: Eight or nine of the sequenced Susac syndrome patients were in remission, and 5 or 6 had active disease. Study results and limitations: It was in TEMRA cells and active patients that Susac CD8+ clonal expansion peaked.

The CDR3 loop spans 15 amino acids. CDR1 MRHNA and CDR2 SNTAGT come from the germline V gene. Trimming at V came to 5 bases and at J to 8 bases, leaving 9 bases not matched to a gene. RNA amounts of roughly 0.45 to 1 ug underwent reverse transcription with random hexamers. An immunoSEQ multiplex PCR generated amplified TCR beta CDR3 products spanning 54 Vbeta and 13 Jbeta. TCRdb passed the immunoSEQ multiplex PCR reads through MiXCR, listing each CDR3 protein once. The sample holds 80,000 or so distinct CDR3 sequences, approximately 95% seen once. TEMRA cells were FACS-enriched, unlike CD8+ and CD4+ T cells, which were negatively isolated.

J is TRBJ2-1 and V is TRBV6-4, with 10 nucleotides matching TRBD2. This receptor was obtained from a human donor with Susac syndrome. Sequencing was done on a sample of CD8+ T cells from PBMCs. CDR3 in DNA: TGTGCCAGCAGTTACCTAGCGGGGGTCCAGGATGAGCAGTTCTTC. This translates into CASSYLAGVQDEQFF.